This TCR beta chain was captured in a study of coeliac disease. Sequenced by immunoSEQ multiplex PCR; TCRdb stores in-frame clones only, minus some. This sample has under 10,000 clones, with 50% to 70% found just once. Germline-derived CDR1 and CDR2 are SGHRS and YFSETQ. CDR3 length equals 16 residues. The trim removed 3 bases at V and 8 bases at J, leaving 14 bases unmatched. The sequencing input was intraepithelial lymphocytes from the gut. This sequence joins TRBV5-1 and TRBJ2-1; 7 positions match TRBD1. The sequence was collected from a woman aged 60-75 years with celiac disease. The CDR3 spells CASSSVVGQDGDEQFF. Written as DNA, the CDR3 is TGCGCCAGCAGCTCGGTGGTCGGACAGGATGGAGATGAGCAGTTCTTC.